These T cell receptor beta chains were read from a single sample in a study of neurological immune-mediated disorders. TCRdb called the 5' RACE reads again in MiXCR, with one record for every CDR3 protein. Here the sample spans tens of thousands of distinct CDR3 sequences, about 9.3% being singletons. The sequenced sample was PBMCs. All receptors come from a middle-aged man in good health. Each CDR3 is given with its conserved first and last residue. D genes are given only for firm matches. Size is stated for part of the rows, as once, few or many counts, or as a class when the clone is expanded.

J gene,D gene,V gene,clone size,CDR3 protein,CDR3 DNA
TRBJ2-1,.,TRBV3-1,.,CASSLGSGGIDERFF,TGTGCCAGCAGCTTGGGGAGCGGCGGGATCGATGAGCGGTTCTTC
TRBJ1-5,.,TRBV20-1,many,CSAREGPAGTRPQHF,TGCAGTGCTAGAGAAGGTCCGGCAGGCACTAGGCCCCAGCATTTT
TRBJ1-1,.,TRBV5-6,many,CASRSIGRNTEAFF,TGTGCCAGCAGATCCATCGGACGGAACACTGAAGCTTTCTTT
TRBJ2-7,TRBD1,TRBV28,many,CASSLPRDRFPLYEQYF,TGTGCCAGCAGTTTACCAAGGGACAGGTTCCCTCTCTACGAGCAGTACTTC
TRBJ2-2,.,TRBV15,.,CATARLGAWELFF,TGTGCCACCGCTCGCTTAGGGGCTTGGGAGCTGTTTTTT
TRBJ2-3,.,TRBV20-1,many,CSAALTGLLTDTQYF,TGCAGTGCCGCTCTCACAGGGCTCCTCACAGATACGCAGTATTTT
TRBJ2-1,.,TRBV3-1,.,CASSHPGLLSYNEQFF,TGTGCCAGCAGCCACCCCGGACTCCTCTCCTACAATGAGCAGTTCTTC
TRBJ2-3,.,TRBV7-2,.,CASSLDRALQYF,TGTGCCAGCAGCTTGGATCGGGCTTTGCAGTATTTT
TRBJ2-1,.,TRBV6-6,few,CASSYELSEQFF,TGTGCCAGCAGTTACGAGCTGAGCGAGCAGTTCTTC
TRBJ2-5,.,TRBV6-2/TRBV6-3,.,CASTKTDRNQETQYF,TGTGCCAGCACCAAAACGGACAGAAACCAAGAGACCCAGTACTTC
TRBJ2-4,TRBD2,TRBV7-2,many,CASSLVSGGPAKNIQYF,TGTGCCAGCAGCTTAGTCAGCGGGGGGCCAGCCAAAAACATTCAGTACTTC
TRBJ2-2,.,TRBV15,many,CATSRASDFSNTGELFF,TGTGCCACCAGCAGAGCCTCGGACTTCTCGAACACCGGGGAGCTGTTTTTT
TRBJ2-3,.,TRBV20-1,many,CSARAEDTQYF,TGCAGTGCTAGAGCAGAAGATACGCAGTATTTT
TRBJ2-2,.,TRBV3-1,few,CASSQDVGGELFF,TGTGCCAGCAGCCAAGATGTGGGCGGGGAGCTGTTTTTT
TRBJ2-3,.,TRBV5-1,many,CASSSVGDGQYF,TGCGCCAGCAGCTCCGTCGGGGACGGGCAGTATTTT
TRBJ2-3,.,TRBV11-2,many,CASSSTGELDTQYF,TGTGCCAGCAGCTCCACGGGGGAGTTAGATACGCAGTATTTT
TRBJ1-5,.,TRBV2,.,CASSRSGQPQHF,TGTGCCAGCAGTCGGTCAGGACAGCCCCAGCATTTT
TRBJ2-7,.,TRBV7-9,.,CASSLEGGYSYEQYF,TGTGCCAGCAGCTTAGAAGGTGGCTACTCCTACGAGCAGTACTTC
TRBJ1-4,TRBD1,TRBV29-1,many,CSVKGGARTNEKLFF,TGCAGCGTCAAAGGGGGCGCGAGGACTAATGAAAAACTGTTTTTT
TRBJ2-7,.,TRBV11-1,many,CASSLARYSYEQYF,TGTGCCAGCAGCTTAGCGCGGTACAGCTACGAGCAGTACTTC
TRBJ2-1,.,TRBV7-3,many,CASSPPGTQGYNEQFF,TGTGCCAGCAGCCCTCCCGGGACCCAAGGGTACAATGAGCAGTTCTTC
TRBJ2-1,.,TRBV7-2,.,CASSRTGTPGWEKFF,TGTGCCAGCAGCCGAACCGGGACCCCGGGTTGGGAGAAGTTCTTC
TRBJ2-7,.,TRBV20-1,many,CSARDKGEQYF,TGCAGTGCTAGAGATAAGGGAGAGCAGTACTTC
TRBJ2-7,.,TRBV4-1,many,CASSLAPGYEQYF,TGCGCCAGCAGCCTGGCCCCAGGGTACGAGCAGTACTTC
TRBJ2-3,TRBD2,TRBV20-1,.,CSARGLAGERDTQYF,TGCAGTGCTCGGGGACTAGCGGGGGAGAGAGATACGCAGTATTTT
TRBJ1-6,.,TRBV6-1,many,CASSEARASPLHF,TGTGCCAGCAGTGAAGCAAGAGCTTCACCCCTCCACTTT
TRBJ2-1,TRBD2,TRBV7-3,many,CASSLTGPAGSYNEQFF,TGTGCCAGCAGCTTAACAGGGCCAGCGGGGAGTTACAATGAGCAGTTCTTC
TRBJ1-1,.,TRBV5-5,many,CASSPPGFPGLGSEAFF,TGTGCCAGCAGCCCTCCCGGCTTTCCGGGACTGGGGAGTGAAGCTTTCTTT
TRBJ1-1,.,TRBV5-6,many,CASSTQSKVDF,TGTGCCAGCAGCACGCAGAGTAAAGTGGACTTT
TRBJ2-3,.,TRBV7-9,many,CASSLGVDTQYF,TGTGCCAGCAGCTTGGGAGTAGATACGCAGTATTTT
TRBJ2-7,TRBD1,TRBV29-1,many,CSVGDRVDEQYF,TGCAGCGTTGGTGACAGGGTTGACGAGCAGTACTTC
TRBJ2-5,.,TRBV19,many,CASSIEETQYF,TGTGCCAGTAGTATTGAGGAGACCCAGTACTTC
TRBJ2-5,TRBD2,TRBV20-1,many,CSAAIRGGQETQYF,TGCAGTGCTGCAATCCGGGGGGGGCAAGAGACCCAGTACTTC
TRBJ2-4,.,TRBV18,few,CASSPRPANVAKNIQYF,TGTGCCAGCTCACCACGTCCTGCAAACGTAGCCAAAAACATTCAGTACTTC
TRBJ2-1,TRBD2,TRBV2,many,CASSEEVAGAGYNEQFF,TGTGCCAGCAGTGAAGAGGTAGCGGGAGCGGGGTACAATGAGCAGTTCTTC
TRBJ2-7,.,TRBV7-6,many,CASTPSPTGTYEQYF,TGTGCCAGCACCCCGTCCCCAACAGGGACCTACGAGCAGTACTTC
TRBJ2-7,.,TRBV20-1,many,CSARDLSEQYF,TGCAGTGCTAGAGATCTAAGCGAGCAGTACTTC
TRBJ1-5,.,TRBV12-3/TRBV12-4,.,CASSLARSNQPQHF,TGTGCCAGCAGTTTAGCGCGGAGCAATCAGCCCCAGCATTTT
TRBJ2-7,.,TRBV15,.,CATSSLDMTYEQYF,TGTGCCACCAGCAGCCTGGACATGACCTACGAGCAGTACTTC
TRBJ2-5,.,TRBV20-1,many,CSARDWRGRQGEETQYF,TGCAGTGCTAGAGACTGGCGGGGCCGGCAGGGTGAAGAGACCCAGTACTTC
TRBJ1-1,.,TRBV5-1,many,CASSLELETEAFF,TGCGCCAGCAGCTTGGAACTCGAGACAGAAGCTTTCTTT
TRBJ1-6,.,TRBV27,many,CASSPSVLGRYNSPLHF,TGTGCCAGCAGCCCCTCCGTACTCGGTCGGTATAATTCACCCCTCCACTTT
TRBJ2-1,.,TRBV6-5,many,CASSKTSSYNEQFF,TGTGCCAGCAGTAAAACTAGCTCCTACAATGAGCAGTTCTTC
TRBJ2-7,TRBD2,TRBV11-2,many,CASSSQAGDLPYEQYF,TGTGCCAGCAGCTCCCAGGCGGGGGACCTCCCCTACGAGCAGTACTTC
TRBJ2-1,TRBD1,TRBV27,few,CASSVTGGWDNEQFF,TGTGCCAGCAGTGTAACAGGGGGCTGGGACAATGAGCAGTTCTTC
TRBJ2-6,.,TRBV5-1,many,CASSLVGTGPGANVLTF,TGCGCCAGCAGCTTGGTTGGGACGGGACCTGGGGCCAACGTCCTGACTTTC
TRBJ2-7,.,TRBV29-1,many,CSVRSGKYEQYF,TGCAGCGTGAGGAGTGGCAAATACGAGCAGTACTTC
TRBJ1-1,.,TRBV15,many,CATSRERGLGNTEAFF,TGTGCCACCAGCAGAGAGAGAGGGTTAGGGAACACTGAAGCTTTCTTT
TRBJ2-7,TRBD2,TRBV5-5,many,CASSPRLAAEGEQYF,TGTGCCAGCAGCCCGAGACTAGCCGCAGAGGGAGAGCAGTACTTC
TRBJ1-5,TRBD1,TRBV6-6,many,CASSYGPQDREHGDFWQPQHF,TGTGCCAGCAGTTACGGCCCCCAGGACAGGGAGCATGGAGACTTCTGGCAGCCCCAGCATTTT
TRBJ2-7,.,TRBV18,many,CASSPNRDIQYF,TGTGCCAGCTCACCGAACCGGGACATCCAGTACTTC
TRBJ2-2,.,TRBV20-1,many,CSAKGTNTGELFF,TGCAGTGCTAAAGGGACAAACACCGGGGAGCTGTTTTTT
TRBJ2-7,TRBD1,TRBV20-1,.,CSARVLQGVASEQYF,TGCAGTGCTAGAGTTTTGCAGGGGGTAGCGAGCGAGCAGTACTTC
TRBJ2-3,TRBD2,TRBV24-1,.,CTTSDHGTSGHYF,TGTACCACCAGTGATCACGGGACTAGCGGGCATTATTTT